This is a list of T cell receptor beta chains from one sample in a study of regulatory T cells in long-lasting Graves disease. One entry per CDR3 protein results from TCRdb running MiXCR on the multiplex PCR reads. The sample lists about 660,000 distinct CDR3 sequences; about 30% were seen once. Here the sequenced sample was peripheral blood mononuclear cells (PBMCs), taken when the disease was refractory, from a patient treated with antithyroid drugs. The receptors were gathered from a female donor with Graves disease. The CDR3 runs from the conserved cysteine through the conserved F or W. A D gene is named only where the DNA matches it firmly. Clone size, where shown, is once, few, many, or a class for clones that have expanded.

v_gene	d_gene	j_gene	len	abundance	CDR3nt	CDR3aa
TRBV25-1	NA	TRBJ1-3	19	NA	TGTGCCAGCAGTGAATATAGGGCCGCCGTCTCCGACTCTGGAAACACCATATATTTT	CASSEYRAAVSDSGNTIYF
TRBV30	NA	TRBJ1-1	11	few	TGTGCCTGGAGCAGGAGTTCTGAAGCTTTCTTT	CAWSRSSEAFF
TRBV28	NA	TRBJ1-5	14	NA	TGTGCCAGCAGTGGGGACGCGGGGAATCAGCCCCAGCATTTT	CASSGDAGNQPQHF
TRBV20-1	NA	TRBJ1-2	13	NA	TGCAGTGCTAGTCGGGGTGGTCTCGGCGGCTACACCTTC	CSASRGGLGGYTF
TRBV12-3/TRBV12-4	NA	TRBJ1-5	14	NA	TGTGCCAGCAGTTACGACGGAGGGGGACCGTCCCAGCATTTT	CASSYDGGGPSQHF
TRBV12-3/TRBV12-4	NA	TRBJ1-2	14	many	TGTGCCAGCAGTTTAAGTTCGGGGCGGTATGGCTACACCTTC	CASSLSSGRYGYTF
TRBV4-2	NA	TRBJ1-2	14	NA	TGTGCCAGCAGCCAACCGAAACGGACGAATGGCTACACCTTC	CASSQPKRTNGYTF
TRBV12-5	NA	TRBJ2-5	14	NA	TGTGCTAGTGGTACAATAATCTTCCAAGAGACCCAGTACTTC	CASGTIIFQETQYF
TRBV20-1	NA	TRBJ1-1	11	many	TGCAGTGCTAGCCGCGGTCCTGAAGCTTTCTTT	CSASRGPEAFF
TRBV5-1	TRBD2	TRBJ2-2	17	NA	TGCGCCAGCAGCCGCCCGGGTCTAGCGGGAGACACCGGGGAGCTGTTTTTT	CASSRPGLAGDTGELFF
TRBV2	NA	TRBJ1-1	13	NA	TGTGCCAGCAGTTTAAAACAGGGAGGTGAAGCTTTCTTT	CASSLKQGGEAFF
TRBV27	NA	TRBJ1-4	14	NA	TGTGCCAGCGGGAGACAGCGGGTGAATGAAAAACTGTTTTTT	CASGRQRVNEKLFF
TRBV7-2	NA	TRBJ1-1	15	few	TGTGCCAGCAGCCCCCGAGTTGGACAGAACACTGAAGCTTTCTTT	CASSPRVGQNTEAFF
TRBV3-1	TRBD1	TRBJ2-7	15	NA	TGTGCCAGCAGCCAGCCGGGACAGGGCAACTACGAGCAGTACTTC	CASSQPGQGNYEQYF
TRBV12-3/TRBV12-4	NA	TRBJ2-7	16	NA	TGTGCCAGCAGTTTGGGGTTGGGGGGCGTTATCTACGAGCAGTACTTC	CASSLGLGGVIYEQYF
TRBV4-1	TRBD1	TRBJ2-5	17	NA	TGCGCCAGCAGCCAAGACGTGACAGGGGGTATAGGTGGGACCCAGTACTTC	CASSQDVTGGIGGTQYF
TRBV5-1	TRBD1	TRBJ1-1	15	NA	TGCGCCAGCAGCTTGGGGGACAGCCCGAACACTGAAGCTTTCTTT	CASSLGDSPNTEAFF